The following is a T cell receptor (beta chain) sequence with its context. The data belong to a study of blood T cell repertoires in COVID-19. The wider study: Sample material is recorded as cDNA or gDNA derived from T cells, B-cell-depleted T cells, or PBMCs.

Measured with immunoSEQ multiplex PCR; TCRdb has only the in-frame clones, and not every one. The sample records 300,000 to 400,000 clones, 89% being singletons. Looked up from germline, CDR1 is SEHNR and CDR2 is FQNEAQ (reference sequence). V dropped 1 base and J dropped 6 bases, with 7 bases sitting between them. This CDR3 region has 12 residues. The Seattle site enrolled patients during active infection and followed them longitudinally. The chain is built from TRBV7-9 and TRBJ2-7; a weak D match, TRBD2 (5 bases). The clonotype was recovered from a woman in her 30s with COVID-19, enrolled during active disease. Sample: peripheral blood. The DNA for the CDR3 is TGTGCCAGCAGCTTAGGGCTAGCCGAGCAGTACGTC. Its translation is CASSLGLAEQYV.